The 24 T cell receptor beta chains in this list originate from one sample, sequenced in a study of blood T cell repertoires in COVID-19. Here immunoSEQ multiplex PCR was the method, and the copy in TCRdb shows in-frame clones only, minus some. The data contain 100,000 to 150,000 clones, around 86% of them seen just once; the ten biggest clones take up over 25%. Source material: peripheral blood. The receptors here all came from an elderly woman with acute or convalescent COVID-19.

The rearrangement uses TRBV9 and TRBJ1-4; D is perhaps TRBD1 (5 bases). Germline V lookup: CDR1 SGDLS, CDR2 YYNGEE. The CDR3 is 16 amino acids. The ends were cut back, 4 bases at V and 1 base at J, with 14 bases in the middle. The CDR3 region has the DNA TGTGCCAGCAGCAAACGAAACGGGGGAACTAATGAAAAACTGTTTTTT. Translated: CASSKRNGGTNEKLFF.

The chain uses TRBV11-2 and TRBJ1-4; possible D gene TRBD1, 5 bases. The V end was cut by 3 bases, the J end by 4 bases, with 12 bases between. The length of the CDR3 is 15 residues. Germline V gives CDR1 SGHAT, CDR2 FQNNGV. The CDR3 DNA sequence: TGTGCCAGCAGCTTTGGGCCCGGGGGTAATGAAAAACTGTTTTTT. Its translation: CASSFGPGGNEKLFF.

The chain combines TRBV25-1 with TRBJ2-7; TRBD2 aligns across 7 bases. Germline V gene data show CDR1 as MGHDK and CDR2 as SYGVNS. V trimming: 6 bases; J trimming: 6 bases; junction bases outside the gene matches: 5. The CDR3 covers 12 residues. CDR3: CASRGEGFEQYF. Here the CDR3 DNA reads TGTGCCAGCAGGGGGGAGGGGTTCGAGCAGTACTTC.

In DNA, the CDR3 is TGCAGCGTTAGGGCTAGGACAGGGGAGGAAGGCTACACCTTC. It translates to CSVRARTGEEGYTF. This chain joins TRBV29-1 and TRBJ1-2; 9 nucleotides align to TRBD1. The germline V gene encodes CDR1 SQVTM and CDR2 ANQGSEA. V was clipped by 5 bases and J by 8 bases; unmatched bases: 12. The CDR3 extends over 14 amino acids.

This chain links TRBV5-4 with TRBJ2-7, with 7 positions matching TRBD1. V shed 3 bases, J shed 1 base, and the junction held 7 bases outside the gene matches. Germline CDR1 SGHNT, CDR2 YYREEE (reference sequence). The CDR3 is made up of 15 amino acids. CDR3 amino acids: CASSSTGAKSYEQYF. DNA for the CDR3: TGTGCCAGCAGCTCCACAGGGGCGAAATCCTACGAGCAGTACTTC.

The chain links TRBV7-2 to TRBJ2-3; the match to TRBD2 covers 9 bases. The junction had 11 bases not matched to a gene; V was cut back by 6 bases and J by 4 bases. The CDR3 is made up of 16 amino acids. CDR1 and CDR2 from the germline V gene are SGHTA and FQGNSA. The CDR3 coding sequence is TGTGCCAGCAGTCAAGGGCGGGGGGGCCTCTCAGATACGCAGTATTTT. Translated: CASSQGRGGLSDTQYF.

The V call is TRBV7-8, the J call TRBJ1-5, with D tentatively TRBD1 (5 bases). Germline-derived CDR1 and CDR2 are SGHVS and FQNEAQ. The length of the CDR3 is 15 residues. Trimming took 1 base from V and 7 from J, leaving 14 bases between them. CDR3 DNA sequence: TGTGCCAGCAGCTTAGGACCGACAGCCGAACAGCCCCAGCATTTT. This translates into CASSLGPTAEQPQHF. The variable domain in full, completed from reference TRBV7-8 and TRBJ1-5, reads GAGVSQSPRYKVAKRGQDVALRCDPISGHVSLFWYQQALGQGPEFLTYFQNEAQLDKSGLPSDRFFAERPEGSVSTLKIQRTQQEDSAVYLCASSLGPTAEQPQHFGDGTRLSIL.

The chain has TRBV12-3 or TRBV12-4 and TRBJ1-2; 9 bases fit TRBD1. The length of the CDR3 is 13 residues. With 4 bases clipped from V and 4 bases from J, the junction kept 1 base outside the gene matches. CDR3 bases: TGTGCCAGCAGTTCGGGACAGGGCTATGGCTACACCTTC. Translation: CASSSGQGYGYTF.

The chain has TRBV6-1 and TRBJ1-3; D uncertain. This CDR3 is 15 amino acids long. V was pared by 0 bases and J by 0 bases, with 6 bases between. Germline V gives CDR1 MNHNS, CDR2 SASEGT. CDR3 protein: CASSEAGSSGNTIYF. The DNA for the CDR3 is TGTGCCAGCAGTGAAGCTGGTAGCTCTGGAAACACCATATATTTT.

V is TRBV7-2 and J is TRBJ2-1; 7 bases map to TRBD1. This CDR3 region has 13 residues. V lost 4 bases to trimming and J lost 6 bases; unmatched junction nucleotides: 3. Germline CDR1 is SGHTA and CDR2 is FQGNSA. CDR3 region: CASSSRQGNEQFF. In nucleotides, the CDR3 is TGTGCCAGCAGCTCCAGACAGGGCAATGAGCAGTTCTTC.

This chain joins TRBV7-2 and TRBJ1-5, with TRBD1 identical over 8 bases. V lost 5 bases and J lost 5; bases outside the gene matches: 8. Per germline, CDR1 SGHTA and CDR2 FQGNSA. The CDR3 length is 15 residues. CDR3 sequence (DNA): TGTGCCAGCAGCATACTATACAGGGGGGATCAGCCCCAGCATTTT. It specifies CASSILYRGDQPQHF.

The chain couples TRBV4-1 to TRBJ1-1, with unresolved D. The CDR3 length is 13 residues. The germline V and J ends were trimmed by 5 bases and 6 bases, with 13 bases remaining between them. CDR1 and CDR2 (germline): MGHRA, YSYEKL. CDR3 loop: CASSFSGWAEAFF. In DNA, the CDR3 is TGCGCCAGCAGCTTCTCCGGGTGGGCTGAAGCTTTCTTT.

The chain employs TRBV28 and TRBJ1-5; 10 bases are shared with TRBD1. Unmatched junction bases numbered 10, after V lost 2 bases and J lost 0 bases. Germline values: CDR1 MDHEN, CDR2 SYDVKM. The CDR3 extends over 19 amino acids. CDR3 sequence: CASSLEPRTGGGSNQPQHF. Written as DNA, the CDR3 is TGTGCCAGCAGTTTAGAACCCCGGACAGGGGGAGGTAGCAATCAGCCCCAGCATTTT.

This chain uses TRBV5-1 with TRBJ2-1; 11 bases map to TRBD2. The germline V gene has CDR1 SGHRS and CDR2 YFSETQ. With V trimmed by 1 base and J by 6 bases, 6 bases remained unmatched. This CDR3 region has 16 residues. This CDR3 reads CASSLPGTSGSNEQFF. The DNA of the CDR3 is TGCGCCAGCAGCTTGCCGGGGACTAGCGGATCCAATGAGCAGTTCTTC.

The chain joins TRBV7-2 to TRBJ1-1; TRBD1 matches at 7 bases. V shed 8 bases and J 3 bases; nucleotides not matched to a gene: 9. The length of the CDR3 is 14 residues. Per the germline V gene, CDR1 is SGHTA and CDR2 is FQGNSA. The CDR3 DNA follows: TGTGCCAGCGCCTTCCAGGGGGGAGACACTGAAGCTTTCTTT. It codes for CASAFQGGDTEAFF.

The chain recombines TRBV9 with TRBJ1-2; TRBD1 might be the D (5 bases). Germline CDR1 and CDR2: SGDLS and YYNGEE. The CDR3 covers 14 residues. V was trimmed by 4 bases and J by 0 bases, leaving 10 bases between them. As DNA, the CDR3 is TGTGCCAGCAGCCCATCCAGGGCTAACTATGGCTACACCTTC. Residues: CASSPSRANYGYTF.

J is TRBJ1-1 and V is TRBV23-1, with a weak D call TRBD1 (5 bases). TRBV23-1 counts as an open reading frame of uncertain function. The CDR3 spans 15 residues. V was shortened by 4 bases and J by 0 bases, with 12 bases between the two germline ends. CDR3 amino acids: CASSPSGNMNTEAFF. CDR3 in DNA: TGCGCCAGCAGTCCGTCAGGGAACATGAACACTGAAGCTTTCTTT.

This chain connects TRBV28 to TRBJ1-2; weak D call: TRBD1 (5 bases). CDR1 and CDR2 (germline): MDHEN, SYDVKM. The CDR3 contains 13 residues. V shed 2 bases and J shed 2 bases, with 6 bases lying between them. The DNA for the CDR3 is TGTGCCAGCAGTTTACGACAGAACTATGGCTACACCTTC. Protein: CASSLRQNYGYTF.

Only a few counts were recorded for this clone. The J gene is TRBJ1-3, the V gene TRBV18; 7 nucleotides agree with TRBD1. The CDR3 spans 16 residues. The germline CDR1 and CDR2 sequences are KGHSH and LQKENI. J was trimmed by 0 bases and V by 3 bases; bases with no gene match: 5. The CDR3: CASSPRTGTSGNTIYF. CDR3 in DNA: TGTGCCAGCTCACCTCGGACAGGAACCTCTGGAAACACCATATATTTT.

The rearrangement uses TRBV2 and TRBJ1-1, with TRBD1 matching over 9 bases. CDR3 size: 11 residues. V trimming: 10 bases; J trimming: 5 bases; junction bases outside the gene matches: 2. Germline-derived CDR1 and CDR2 are SNHLY and FYNNEI. The CDR3 loop is CATQGATEAFF. The CDR3 DNA reads TGTGCCACACAGGGGGCTACTGAAGCTTTCTTT.

This chain links TRBV5-1 with TRBJ1-6; possibly TRBD1 for D (5 bases). Germline loops: CDR1 SGHRS, CDR2 YFSETQ. The CDR3 length is 14 residues. With 4 bases removed from V and 9 bases from J, the gap between germline ends came to 14 bases. CDR3 DNA sequence: TGCGCCAGCAGCACTGGGACTGAGACTTCACCCCTCCACTTT. Translated, it gives CASSTGTETSPLHF. Together with reference TRBV5-1 and TRBJ1-6, the CDR3 gives the full variable domain: KAGVTQTPRYLIKTRGQQVTLSCSPISGHRSVSWYQQTPGQGLQFLFEYFSETQRNKGNFPGRFSGRQFSNSRSEMNVSTLELGDSALYLCASSTGTETSPLHFGNGTRLTVT.

The genes are TRBV5-4 and TRBJ2-7, with 8 bases lining up with TRBD2. The CDR3 covers 16 residues. Germline-derived CDR1 and CDR2 are SGHNT and YYREEE (reference sequence). V lost 4 bases, J lost 0 bases, and 9 bases stayed unmatched. CDR3: CASSRGGRRSSYEQYF. The DNA for the CDR3 is TGTGCCAGCAGCCGGGGGGGGCGGAGGAGCTCCTACGAGCAGTACTTC. The full variable domain, in which reference TRBV5-4 and TRBJ2-7 provide the parts outside the CDR3, is ETGVTQSPTHLIKTRGQQVTLRCSSQSGHNTVSWYQQALGQGPQFIFQYYREEENGRGNFPPRFSGLQFPNYSSELNVNALELDDSALYLCASSRGGRRSSYEQYFGPGTRLTVT.

This clone has only one observation. The V and J genes are TRBV6-5 and TRBJ1-4; 10 bases fit TRBD1. V was pared by 0 bases and J by 6 bases, with 1 base of the junction left unmatched. Germline CDR1 reads MNHEY; CDR2 reads SVGAGI. The CDR3 covers 15 residues. CDR3 amino acids: CASSYSGTGDEKLFF. In DNA, the CDR3 is TGTGCCAGCAGTTACTCGGGGACAGGGGATGAAAAACTGTTTTTT.

V gene TRBV23-1 combines with J gene TRBJ1-2, with D maybe TRBD1 (6 bases). TRBV23-1 qualifies as an ORF whose function is uncertain. Trimming removed 0 bases from V and 4 bases from J, with 12 bases in between. The CDR3 loop spans 15 amino acids. CDR3 loop: CASSQSWGPIYGYTF. CDR3 nucleotide sequence: TGCGCCAGCAGTCAATCATGGGGGCCCATCTATGGCTACACCTTC.